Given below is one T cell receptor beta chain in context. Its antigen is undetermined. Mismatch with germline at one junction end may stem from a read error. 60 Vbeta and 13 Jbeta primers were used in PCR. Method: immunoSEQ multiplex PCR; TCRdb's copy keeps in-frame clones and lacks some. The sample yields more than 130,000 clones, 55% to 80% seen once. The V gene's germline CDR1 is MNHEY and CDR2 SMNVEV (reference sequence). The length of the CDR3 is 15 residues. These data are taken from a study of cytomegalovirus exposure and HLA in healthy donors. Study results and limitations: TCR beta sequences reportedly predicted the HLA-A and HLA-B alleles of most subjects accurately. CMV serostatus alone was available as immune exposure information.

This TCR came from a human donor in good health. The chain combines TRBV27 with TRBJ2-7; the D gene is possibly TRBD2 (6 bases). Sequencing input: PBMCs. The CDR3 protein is CATSRGGDGLYEQYF. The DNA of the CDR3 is TGTGCCACCAGTAGGGGCGGGGACGGCCTCTACGAGCAGTACTTC.